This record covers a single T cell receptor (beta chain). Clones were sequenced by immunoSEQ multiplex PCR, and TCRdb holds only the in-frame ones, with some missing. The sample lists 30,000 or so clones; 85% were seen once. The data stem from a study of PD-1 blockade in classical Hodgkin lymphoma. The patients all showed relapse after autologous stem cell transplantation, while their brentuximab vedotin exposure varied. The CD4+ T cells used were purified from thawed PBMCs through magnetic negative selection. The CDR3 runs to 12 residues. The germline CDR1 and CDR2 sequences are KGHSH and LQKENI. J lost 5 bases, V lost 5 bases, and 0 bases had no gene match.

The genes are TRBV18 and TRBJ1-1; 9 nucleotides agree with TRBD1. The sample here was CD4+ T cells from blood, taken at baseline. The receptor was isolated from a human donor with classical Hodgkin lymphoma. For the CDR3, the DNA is TGTGCCAGCTCAGGGACAGGGACTGAAGCTTTCTTT. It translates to CASSGTGTEAFF.